This T cell receptor beta chain was captured in a study of T-cell reconstitution after alpha-beta-depleted transplantation in children. Preparation of the TCRbeta library was carried out with unique molecular identifiers. TCRdb reprocessed the PCR reads via MiXCR and lists one record per CDR3 protein. The sample includes around 530,000 distinct CDR3 sequences, 32% of them seen just once. With 3 bases removed from V and 1 base from J, the gap between germline ends came to 5 bases. CDR1 SGDLS and CDR2 YYNGEE come from the germline V gene. The CDR3 runs 13 residues. This clonotype was detected only a few times.

The chain combines TRBV9 with TRBJ2-1; D is undetermined. The input for sequencing was PBMCs from the stem cell graft donor, taken from the stem cell graft. This sequence was found in a human donor who donated a stem cell graft to a child with aplastic anemia. For the CDR3, the DNA is TGTGCCAGCAGCGGTTGGTCCTACAATGAGCAGTTCTTC. Amino acid sequence: CASSGWSYNEQFF.